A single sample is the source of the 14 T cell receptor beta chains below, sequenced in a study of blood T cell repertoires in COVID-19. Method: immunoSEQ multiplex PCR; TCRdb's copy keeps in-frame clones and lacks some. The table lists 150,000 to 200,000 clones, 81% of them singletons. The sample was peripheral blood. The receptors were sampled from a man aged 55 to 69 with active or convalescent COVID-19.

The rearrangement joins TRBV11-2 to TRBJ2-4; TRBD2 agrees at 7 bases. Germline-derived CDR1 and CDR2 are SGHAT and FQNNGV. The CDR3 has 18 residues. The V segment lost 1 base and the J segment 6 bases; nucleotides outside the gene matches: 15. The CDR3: CASSLAGGKQNGVNIQYF. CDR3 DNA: TGTGCCAGCAGCTTAGCCGGGGGGAAACAGAACGGCGTAAACATTCAGTACTTC.

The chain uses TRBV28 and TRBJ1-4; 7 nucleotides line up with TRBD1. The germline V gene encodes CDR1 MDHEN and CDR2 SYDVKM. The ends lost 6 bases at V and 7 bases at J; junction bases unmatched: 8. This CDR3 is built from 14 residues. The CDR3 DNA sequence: TGTGCCAGCAGGTTACAGGGGAGCGGTGAAAAACTGTTTTTT. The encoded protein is CASRLQGSGEKLFF.

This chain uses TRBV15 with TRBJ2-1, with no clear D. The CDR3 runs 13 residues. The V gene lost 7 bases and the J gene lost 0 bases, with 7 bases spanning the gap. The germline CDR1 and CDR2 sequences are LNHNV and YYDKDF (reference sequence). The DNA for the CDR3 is TGTGCCACCAAGCCGAGCTCCTACAATGAGCAGTTCTTC. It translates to CATKPSSYNEQFF.

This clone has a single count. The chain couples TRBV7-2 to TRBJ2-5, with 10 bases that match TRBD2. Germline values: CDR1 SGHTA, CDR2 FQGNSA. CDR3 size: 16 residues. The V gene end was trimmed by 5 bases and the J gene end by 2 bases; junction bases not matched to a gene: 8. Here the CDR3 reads CASSPWASGSQETQYF. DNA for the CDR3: TGTGCCAGCAGCCCATGGGCTAGCGGGAGTCAAGAGACCCAGTACTTC.

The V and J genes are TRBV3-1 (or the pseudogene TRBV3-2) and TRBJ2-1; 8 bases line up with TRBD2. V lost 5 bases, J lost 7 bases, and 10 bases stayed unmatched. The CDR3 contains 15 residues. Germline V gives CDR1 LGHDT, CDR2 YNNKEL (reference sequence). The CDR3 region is CASSARTSQRNEQFF. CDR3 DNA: TGTGCCAGCAGCGCTCGGACTAGCCAGAGGAATGAGCAGTTCTTC.

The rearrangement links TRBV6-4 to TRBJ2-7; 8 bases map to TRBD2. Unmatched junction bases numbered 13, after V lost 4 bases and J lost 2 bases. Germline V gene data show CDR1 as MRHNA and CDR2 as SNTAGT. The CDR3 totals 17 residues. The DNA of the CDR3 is TGTGCCAGCAGTGCCTTTTTACTAGCGGCTCCCCCCTACGAGCAGTACTTC. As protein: CASSAFLLAAPPYEQYF.

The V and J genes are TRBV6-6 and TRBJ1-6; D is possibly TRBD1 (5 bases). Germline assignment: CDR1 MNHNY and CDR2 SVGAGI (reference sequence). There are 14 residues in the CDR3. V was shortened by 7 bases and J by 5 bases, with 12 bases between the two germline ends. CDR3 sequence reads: CASIQDGNNSPLHF. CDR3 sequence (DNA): TGTGCCAGCATACAGGACGGAAATAATTCACCCCTCCACTTT.

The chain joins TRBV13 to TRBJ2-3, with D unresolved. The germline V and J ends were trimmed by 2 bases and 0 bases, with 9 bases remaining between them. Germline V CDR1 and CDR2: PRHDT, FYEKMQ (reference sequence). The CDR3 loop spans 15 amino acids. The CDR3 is CASSLNEASTDTQYF. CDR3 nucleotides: TGTGCCAGCAGCTTAAACGAGGCTAGCACAGATACGCAGTATTTT.

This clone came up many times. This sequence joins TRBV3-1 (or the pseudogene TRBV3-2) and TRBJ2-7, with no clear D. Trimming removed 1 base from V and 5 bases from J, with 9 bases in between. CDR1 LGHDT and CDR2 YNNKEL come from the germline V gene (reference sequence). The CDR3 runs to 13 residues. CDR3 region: CASSQVASHEQYF. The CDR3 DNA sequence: TGTGCCAGCAGCCAAGTGGCTAGTCACGAGCAGTACTTC.

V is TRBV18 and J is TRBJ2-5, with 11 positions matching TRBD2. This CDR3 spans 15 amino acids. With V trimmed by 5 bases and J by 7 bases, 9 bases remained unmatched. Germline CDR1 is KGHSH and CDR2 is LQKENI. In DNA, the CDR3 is TGTGCCAGCTCAACCGGGACTAGCGGTTCCCTGACCCAGTACTTC. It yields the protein CASSTGTSGSLTQYF.

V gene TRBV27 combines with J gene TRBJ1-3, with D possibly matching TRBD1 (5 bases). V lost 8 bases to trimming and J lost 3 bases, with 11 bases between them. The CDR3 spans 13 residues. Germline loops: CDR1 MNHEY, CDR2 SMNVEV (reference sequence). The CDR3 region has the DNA TGTGCCAGCGGGGGGGGTCTTGGAAACACCATATATTTT. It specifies CASGGGLGNTIYF.

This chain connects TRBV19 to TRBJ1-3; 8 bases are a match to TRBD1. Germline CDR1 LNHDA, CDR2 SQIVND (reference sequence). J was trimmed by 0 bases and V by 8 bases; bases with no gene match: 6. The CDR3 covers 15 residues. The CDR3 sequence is CASSRGTGSGNTIYF. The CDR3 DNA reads TGTGCCAGTTCCAGGGGGACAGGCTCTGGAAACACCATATATTTT.

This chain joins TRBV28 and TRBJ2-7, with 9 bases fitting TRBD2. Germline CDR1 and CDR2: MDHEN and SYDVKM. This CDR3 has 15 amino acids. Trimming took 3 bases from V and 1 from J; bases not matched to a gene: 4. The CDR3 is CASSLVLAGSYEQYF. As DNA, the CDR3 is TGTGCCAGCAGTTTGGTACTAGCGGGTTCCTACGAGCAGTACTTC.

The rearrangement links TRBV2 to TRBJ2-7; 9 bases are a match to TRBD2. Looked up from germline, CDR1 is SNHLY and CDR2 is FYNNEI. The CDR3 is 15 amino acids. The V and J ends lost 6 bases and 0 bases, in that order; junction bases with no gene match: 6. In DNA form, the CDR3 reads TGTGCCAGCAGCGTAGCGGGGGCCACCTCCTACGAGCAGTACTTC. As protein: CASSVAGATSYEQYF.